Listed here are 32 T cell receptor beta chains from one sample, sequenced in a study of shared clonotypes between healthy human individuals. Only in-frame clones appear in the TCRdb table, and some are missing; sequencing was by immunoSEQ multiplex PCR. The repertoire holds around 1.1 million clones, 70% to 80% seen once, with approximately 0.95% in the top ten. The specimen was memory CD4+ T cells from PBMCs. As to subset: CD45RA-negative fraction. Every receptor here comes from a man between 18 and 29 years old in good health. Some clones in this sample may be carry-over from other donors' samples.

V is TRBV7-2 and J is TRBJ2-3; D call uncertain. The germline CDR1 and CDR2 sequences are SGHTA and FQGNSA. The V and J ends lost 5 bases and 6 bases respectively, with 12 bases between them. The CDR3 is 13 residues long. This CDR3 is CASSLENLDTQYF. As DNA, the CDR3 is TGTGCCAGCAGCCTCGAGAACTTGGATACGCAGTATTTT.

This clone appeared a few times. The CDR3 DNA reads as TGCGCCAGCAGCTGGCTAGTAAGCACCGGGGAGCTGTTTTTT. This gives the protein CASSWLVSTGELFF. The rearrangement joins TRBV5-1 to TRBJ2-2; D ambiguous. This CDR3 has 14 residues. The germline V gene has CDR1 SGHRS and CDR2 YFSETQ. V was shortened by 3 bases and J by 4 bases, with 10 bases between the two germline ends.

The chain employs TRBV7-2 and TRBJ1-2; possibly TRBD1 for D (6 bases). Germline values: CDR1 SGHTA, CDR2 FQGNSA. V was clipped by 3 bases and J by 12 bases, with 17 bases between them. This CDR3 comprises 13 residues. CDR3 sequence: CASSFVQGRRDTF. The DNA of the CDR3 is TGTGCCAGCAGCTTCGTGCAGGGGCGTAGGGACACCTTC.

The gene calls are TRBV5-1 and TRBJ1-1, with a tentative D call TRBD1 (5 bases). CDR1 and CDR2 (germline): SGHRS, YFSETQ. V shed 3 bases and J shed 10 bases, with 16 bases lying between them. This CDR3 is 13 amino acids long. The CDR3 region is CASSSDGGVGAFF. CDR3 nucleotide sequence: TGCGCCAGCAGCTCCGACGGGGGGGTCGGAGCTTTCTTT.

CDR3 sequence (DNA): TGTGCCAGCAGTTTTACAGGGGCGAACACCGGGGAGCTGTTTTTT. Translation: CASSFTGANTGELFF. The chain couples TRBV6-5 to TRBJ2-2; TRBD1 matches at 7 bases. Looked up from germline, CDR1 is MNHEY and CDR2 is SVGAGI. The junction had 2 bases not matched to a gene; V was cut back by 4 bases and J by 0 bases. CDR3 size: 15 residues.

The chain joins TRBV4-2 to TRBJ2-7; 9 nucleotides match TRBD1. From germline, CDR1 is LGHNA and CDR2 YNFKEQ. The trim removed 3 bases at V and 6 bases at J, leaving 9 bases unmatched. This CDR3 spans 15 amino acids. CDR3 in amino acids: CASSHSGTGKTEQYF. DNA for the CDR3: TGTGCCAGCAGCCACTCCGGGACAGGGAAGACCGAGCAGTACTTC.

This clone was detected only once. This rearrangement joins TRBV4-2 to TRBJ1-3, with 8 bases fitting TRBD1. Germline V gene sequence: CDR1 LGHNA, CDR2 YNFKEQ. With 0 bases clipped from V and 4 bases from J, the junction kept 8 bases outside the gene matches. This CDR3 region has 17 residues. The DNA of the CDR3 is TGTGCCAGCAGCCAAGAACTTTTACAGGGGGGCGGAAACACCATATATTTT. It specifies CASSQELLQGGGNTIYF.

The chain joins TRBV5-3 to TRBJ2-7; TRBD1 matches at 7 bases. TRBV5-3 is known as an ORF, though its function is uncertain. CDR3 length: 14 residues. V lost 0 bases and J lost 3; bases outside the gene matches: 3. The CDR3 sequence: CARSLDNRGYEQYF. The CDR3 DNA is TGTGCCAGAAGCTTGGATAACAGGGGCTACGAGCAGTACTTC.

The V and J genes are TRBV7-3 and TRBJ2-3; 9 nucleotides agree with TRBD2. The CDR3 extends over 16 amino acids. Trimming removed 5 bases from V and 4 bases from J; junction bases left unmatched: 10. Germline V gives CDR1 SGHTA, CDR2 FQGTGA. The CDR3 loop reads CASSRQGSGSPDTQYF. The CDR3 DNA reads as TGTGCCAGCAGCCGGCAGGGTAGCGGGAGCCCAGATACGCAGTATTTT.

The table lists this clone with a few counts. The V and J genes are TRBV2 and TRBJ2-1, with a weak D call TRBD1 (6 bases). The germline gives CDR1 SNHLY, CDR2 FYNNEI. The CDR3 covers 16 residues. V was pared by 1 base and J by 5 bases, with 15 bases between. The CDR3 here is CASSEEVRTDNNEQFF. The CDR3 region has the DNA TGTGCCAGCAGTGAAGAAGTACGGACAGATAACAATGAGCAGTTCTTC.

V and J are TRBV7-3 and TRBJ2-7; 10 positions match TRBD2. Germline CDR1 reads SGHTA; CDR2 reads FQGTGA. There are 14 residues in the CDR3. The V and J ends lost 0 bases and 4 bases, in that order; junction bases with no gene match: 0. This CDR3 is CASSLTSGRYEQYF. Written as DNA, the CDR3 is TGTGCCAGCAGCTTAACTAGCGGGAGGTACGAGCAGTACTTC.

The chain uses TRBV28 and TRBJ2-7, with 7 bases lining up with TRBD1. V was pared by 5 bases and J by 6 bases, with 16 bases of the junction left unmatched. This CDR3 is 16 amino acids long. Per the germline V gene, CDR1 is MDHEN and CDR2 is SYDVKM. The CDR3, as DNA: TGTGCCAGCAGTCAAGGACAGGCCGGACGGAGAAGCGAGCAGTACTTC. Its protein product is CASSQGQAGRRSEQYF. The whole variable domain, filled in from reference TRBV28 and TRBJ2-7, reads DVKVTQSSRYLVKRTGEKVFLECVQDMDHENMFWYRQDPGLGLRLIYFSYDVKMKEKGDIPEGYSVSREKKERFSLILESASTNQTSMYLCASSQGQAGRRSEQYFGPGTRLTVT.

This clone was seen only once. The V gene is TRBV6-4, the J gene TRBJ2-1, with D possibly TRBD2 on 6 matching bases. CDR3 length: 17 residues. The V gene lost 3 bases and the J gene lost 0 bases, with 15 bases spanning the gap. The germline gives CDR1 MRHNA, CDR2 SNTAGT. The CDR3: CASSEMGGASSYNEQFF. The CDR3, as DNA: TGTGCCAGCAGTGAAATGGGCGGGGCCAGCTCCTACAATGAGCAGTTCTTC.

The chain is built from TRBV28 and TRBJ2-1; 9 nucleotides match TRBD2. CDR3 size: 14 residues. The V gene's germline CDR1 is MDHEN and CDR2 SYDVKM. J lost 3 bases, V lost 7 bases, and 4 bases had no gene match. Written as DNA, the CDR3 is TGTGCCAGCAATCTAGCGGGACTCTACAATGAGCAGTTCTTC. Translation gives CASNLAGLYNEQFF.

The chain has TRBV5-1 and TRBJ2-5; D gene unclear. The CDR3 is 14 amino acids. Germline CDR1 reads SGHRS; CDR2 reads YFSETQ. The V end lost 3 bases, the J end lost 4 bases, and 13 bases lay between the germline ends. CDR3 region: CASSSGLPGETQYF. In DNA form, the CDR3 reads TGCGCCAGCAGCTCGGGCCTCCCGGGAGAGACCCAGTACTTC.

This chain links TRBV5-1 with TRBJ1-1; D is perhaps TRBD1 (5 bases). There are 13 residues in the CDR3. V dropped 6 bases and J dropped 4 bases, with 13 bases sitting between them. From germline, CDR1 is SGHRS and CDR2 YFSETQ. CDR3 bases: TGCGCCAGCAATGACCTTGGGGCCACTGAAGCTTTCTTT. Protein product: CASNDLGATEAFF.

The chain carries TRBV6-4 and TRBJ1-1; TRBD1 might be the D (5 bases). This CDR3 region has 13 residues. Germline lookup yields CDR1 MRHNA and CDR2 SNTAGT. The V gene lost 4 bases and the J gene lost 4 bases, with 10 bases spanning the gap. CDR3: CASSVGVGTEAFF. The CDR3 coding sequence is TGTGCCAGCAGTGTGGGGGTCGGCACTGAAGCTTTCTTT.

The V gene is TRBV7-2, the J gene TRBJ2-1, with D maybe TRBD2 (6 bases). This CDR3 has 17 residues. In germline, CDR1 is SGHTA, CDR2 FQGNSA. Between the trimmed V and J ends, which lost 5 bases and 0 bases, there was a span of 17 bases. The CDR3 sequence is CASSPLWDFGSYNEQFF. CDR3 bases: TGTGCCAGCAGCCCTCTTTGGGACTTTGGCTCCTACAATGAGCAGTTCTTC.

The chain links TRBV19 to TRBJ1-3; D is unclear. Between the trimmed V and J ends, which lost 4 bases and 0 bases, there was a span of 7 bases. The length of the CDR3 is 14 residues. Germline CDR1 LNHDA, CDR2 SQIVND (reference sequence). The CDR3 region is CASSTRGSGNTIYF. CDR3 in DNA: TGTGCCAGTAGTACGCGGGGCTCTGGAAACACCATATATTTT.

The V call is TRBV7-3, the J call TRBJ2-1; 9 bases match TRBD2. Germline CDR1 and CDR2: SGHTA and FQGTGA. CDR3 length: 17 residues. With 5 bases clipped from V and 6 bases from J, the junction kept 14 bases outside the gene matches. The CDR3 loop reads CASSRGSSGDLSNEQFF. CDR3 nucleotides: TGTGCCAGCAGCAGGGGGTCTAGCGGGGACCTCTCCAATGAGCAGTTCTTC. The variable domain in full, completed from reference TRBV7-3 and TRBJ2-1, reads GAGVSQTPSNKVTEKGKYVELRCDPISGHTALYWYRQSLGQGPEFLIYFQGTGAADDSGLPNDRFFAVRPEGSVSTLKIQRTERGDSAVYLCASSRGSSGDLSNEQFFGPGTRLTVL.

V and J are TRBV5-1 and TRBJ1-3, with D possibly being TRBD1 (5 bases). This CDR3 spans 22 amino acids. V was pared by 0 bases and J by 3 bases, with 31 bases between. In germline, CDR1 is SGHRS, CDR2 YFSETQ. The CDR3 DNA reads as TGCGCCAGCAGCTTGGGGATAGGGACTGGAGGCTCCGCTTGGGTCCGTGGAAACACCATATATTTT. It is translated as CASSLGIGTGGSAWVRGNTIYF.

V usage is TRBV7-3 and J usage is TRBJ2-5; D may be TRBD1 (6 bases). Germline CDR1 is SGHTA and CDR2 is FQGTGA. There are 15 residues in the CDR3. Between the trimmed V and J ends, which lost 1 base and 2 bases, there was a span of 11 bases. Here the CDR3 DNA reads TGTGCCAGCAGCTTAATACCGGGACAACAAGAGACCCAGTACTTC. Its translation is CASSLIPGQQETQYF. The full variable domain, rest sourced from reference TRBV7-3 and TRBJ2-5, is GAGVSQTPSNKVTEKGKYVELRCDPISGHTALYWYRQSLGQGPEFLIYFQGTGAADDSGLPNDRFFAVRPEGSVSTLKIQRTERGDSAVYLCASSLIPGQQETQYFGPGTRLLVL.

The chain is built from TRBV5-1 and TRBJ1-1; no clear D. V was trimmed by 1 base and J by 6 bases, leaving 13 bases between them. CDR1 SGHRS and CDR2 YFSETQ come from the germline V gene. CDR3 size: 14 residues. CDR3: CASSLSVGGSEAFF. CDR3 nucleotide sequence: TGCGCCAGCAGCTTGTCGGTCGGAGGTTCTGAAGCTTTCTTT.

This clone has a single count. This sequence joins TRBV9 and TRBJ2-5; TRBD2 agrees at 13 bases. The CDR3 is 16 amino acids. CDR1 is SGDLS, CDR2 YYNGEE, per germline. V lost 3 bases, J lost 2 bases, and 4 bases stayed unmatched. CDR3 DNA sequence: TGTGCCAGCAGCGGGGGACTAGCGGGACATCAAGAGACCCAGTACTTC. This gives the protein CASSGGLAGHQETQYF. Full variable domain (remainder filled in from reference TRBV9 and TRBJ2-5): DSGVTQTPKHLITATGQRVTLRCSPRSGDLSVYWYQQSLDQGLQFLIQYYNGEERAKGNILERFSAQQFPDLHSELNLSSLELGDSALYFCASSGGLAGHQETQYFGPGTRLLVL.

The chain recombines TRBV7-9 with TRBJ2-5; D gene unclear. Germline V gene sequence: CDR1 SEHNR, CDR2 FQNEAQ (reference sequence). Trimming took off 8 bases at V and 0 bases at J, with 16 bases between the two ends. CDR3 length: 15 residues. Here the CDR3 DNA reads TGTGCCAGCTCCGTGGTCCTTGCAAACCAAGAGACCCAGTACTTC. It translates to CASSVVLANQETQYF.

This chain connects TRBV7-3 to TRBJ2-6; D is ambiguous. CDR3 size: 16 residues. V dropped 2 bases and J dropped 1 base, with 9 bases sitting between them. Looked up from germline, CDR1 is SGHTA and CDR2 is FQGTGA. The CDR3 region is CASSLFSRSGANVLTF. The DNA of the CDR3 is TGTGCCAGCAGCTTATTTAGTCGGTCTGGGGCCAACGTCCTGACTTTC.

The chain couples TRBV5-6 to TRBJ1-6; D unclear. V lost 1 base and J lost 8, with 4 bases in between. This CDR3 has 12 amino acids. CDR1 and CDR2 from the germline V gene are SGHDT and YYEEEE. CDR3 in DNA: TGTGCCAGCAGCTTGAAATATTCACCCCTCCACTTT. Its translation is CASSLKYSPLHF.

The rearrangement links TRBV6-1 to TRBJ1-2; no clear D gene. CDR1 is MNHNS, CDR2 SASEGT, per germline. The CDR3 has 12 amino acids. Trimming stripped 4 bases from V and 8 bases from J, with 11 bases between. CDR3 amino acids: CASSAFVQGYTF. The DNA for the CDR3 is TGTGCCAGCAGTGCCTTTGTACAGGGCTACACCTTC.

In the case of this clone: Other DNA sequences within the sample encode an identical CDR3. The chain has TRBV29-1 and TRBJ1-1; 7 nucleotides line up with TRBD1. CDR1 is SQVTM, CDR2 ANQGSEA, per germline. V dropped 6 bases and J dropped 5; count of bases not matched to a gene: 6. This CDR3 contains 12 residues. The CDR3 coding sequence is TGCAGCGTAGGAAACAGGGGTACTGAAGCTTTCTTT. Protein sequence: CSVGNRGTEAFF.

The chain has TRBV5-1 and TRBJ2-7; 12 positions agree with TRBD2. The V segment lost 4 bases and the J segment 6 bases; nucleotides outside the gene matches: 11. This CDR3 is 16 amino acids long. CDR1 and CDR2 from the germline V gene are SGHRS and YFSETQ. CDR3 protein: CASSPGGLAGGAEQYF. CDR3 DNA sequence: TGCGCCAGCAGCCCCGGGGGTCTAGCGGGAGGGGCCGAGCAGTACTTC. The full variable domain, with the rest looked up from reference TRBV5-1 and TRBJ2-7, is KAGVTQTPRYLIKTRGQQVTLSCSPISGHRSVSWYQQTPGQGLQFLFEYFSETQRNKGNFPGRFSGRQFSNSRSEMNVSTLELGDSALYLCASSPGGLAGGAEQYFGPGTRLTVT.

This clone was detected only a few times. The V gene is TRBV28, the J gene TRBJ1-1, with D possibly being TRBD1 (6 bases). The V gene's germline CDR1 is MDHEN and CDR2 SYDVKM. V was shortened by 6 bases and J by 0 bases, with 17 bases between the two germline ends. This CDR3 is built from 16 residues. For the CDR3, the DNA is TGTGCCAGCAGCGGACCCCGACAGGTCCTGAACACTGAAGCTTTCTTT. Its translation is CASSGPRQVLNTEAFF.

This chain uses TRBV7-3 with TRBJ2-1, with TRBD2 matching 9 bases. The germline gives CDR1 SGHTA, CDR2 FQGTGA. There are 17 residues in the CDR3. V was pared by 5 bases and J by 7 bases, with 15 bases of the junction left unmatched. The CDR3 nucleotides are TGTGCCAGCAGCCCCTTAGGCCCTGCGGGAGGGGGGAATGAGCAGTTCTTC. Translated: CASSPLGPAGGGNEQFF.